Given below is one T cell receptor beta chain in context. What it binds is not known. TCR beta was sequenced from UMI-tagged 5' RACE libraries. How the authors handled the data: Every TCR beta library contained from around 2,700 to 18,000 functional CDR3 beta clonotypes. Following a re-call of the 5' RACE reads, TCRdb has one entry per CDR3 protein and lacks DNA. The V and J calls were not made by the authors but by TCRdb's processing. The sample data list about 10,000 distinct CDR3 sequences. This sample is drawn from a study of human CD8 memory T cell subsets. Overall study results and limits: The stem-like memory and precursor exhausted T cell populations displayed similarly high diversity, which was not the case for effector memory cells. Sequencing in this study was performed exclusively on T cell receptor beta chains. Greater diversity in stem-like memory than precursor exhausted T cells was suggested by Chao1 estimates.

CDR1 and CDR2 (germline): LGHDT, YNNKEL (reference sequence). This CDR3 contains 18 residues. Sequencing input: CD8+ T cells from PBMCs. This TCR came from a human donor in good health. The gene calls are TRBV3-1 and TRBJ1-6. The CDR3 sequence is CASSQERQRSSYNSPLHF. Using reference TRBV3-1 and TRBJ1-6 for the parts outside the CDR3, the full variable domain is DTAVSQTPKYLVTQMGNDKSIKCEQNLGHDTMYWYKQDSKKFLKIMFSYNNKELIINETVPNRFSPKSPDKAHLNLHINSLELGDSAVYFCASSQERQRSSYNSPLHFGNGTRLTVT.